The present T cell receptor (beta chain) was sequenced within a study of a mutant IDH1 vaccine in newly diagnosed glioma. Looking at the study overall: Patients' prior therapy spanned radiotherapy, temozolomide, or both; most underwent both. The study, taken as a whole, reports: Altogether, 85% to 95% of patients exhibited vaccine-induced immune responses. Pseudoprogression showed no apparent link to changes in top peripheral T cell clonotypes.

This sample's time point: baseline, week 1 (first vaccination visit). Treatment described: pre-vaccination baseline after standard-of-care therapy. The astrocytomas were IDH1-mutant, ATRX-negative, and WHO grade 3 or 4. From germline, CDR1 is MNHEY and CDR2 SMNVEV (reference sequence). V lost 2 bases, J lost 0 bases, and 10 bases stayed unmatched. The CDR3 consists of 17 residues. To note about this clone: Its antigen is undetermined.

Method: immunoSEQ multiplex PCR; TCRdb's copy keeps in-frame clones and lacks some. The table records roughly 99,000 clones, roughly 90% of them present only once. The TCR originated in a woman in her fifties or sixties with glioma. The chain is built from TRBV27 and TRBJ2-7, with 7 bases identical to TRBD1. The sample was PBMCs, taken from a glioma patient treated with radiotherapy, temozolomide or both. Here the CDR3 reads CASSLTLGQASSYEQYF. The CDR3, as DNA: TGTGCCAGCAGTTTAACCCTTGGACAGGCGAGCTCCTACGAGCAGTACTTC.